The rows below give T cell receptor beta chains drawn from one sample of a study of T cells after yellow fever vaccination. TCRdb passed the 5' RACE reads through MiXCR, listing each CDR3 protein once. The sample contains some 400,000 distinct CDR3 sequences, roughly 6.1% of which appear only once. The sequenced sample was PBMCs, obtained 5 days after the yellow fever booster vaccination. The source of these receptors is a young man who received the YFV17D yellow fever vaccine. Each CDR3 is given with its conserved first and last residue. A D gene is named only where the DNA matches it firmly. Part of the rows lack a size; the others show once, few, many or a class for expanded clones.

>TRBJ2-7|NA|TRBV15|few
CATSEGRSSYEQYF
TGTGCCACCAGCGAGGGACGGAGCTCCTACGAGCAGTACTTC
>TRBJ1-2|TRBD1|TRBV28|NA
CASRTQGAPYYGYTF
TGTGCCAGCAGAACCCAGGGGGCCCCCTACTATGGCTACACCTTC
>TRBJ2-7|TRBD1|TRBV12-3/TRBV12-4|few
CASSSTGTGYEQYF
TGTGCCAGCAGCTCAACCGGGACAGGATACGAGCAGTACTTC
>TRBJ2-1|TRBD2|TRBV5-6|NA
CASSRSGTSRNEQFF
TGTGCCAGCAGCAGATCCGGGACTAGCAGGAATGAGCAGTTCTTC
>TRBJ2-2|NA|TRBV7-2|many
CASSSQGGELFF
TGTGCCAGCAGCTCACAGGGCGGGGAGCTGTTTTTT
>TRBJ2-5|NA|TRBV5-1|few
CASSLGSPGLETQYF
TGCGCCAGCAGCTTGGGGTCCCCGGGGTTGGAGACCCAGTACTTC
>TRBJ1-5|NA|TRBV7-2|few
CASSLTGSPIQPQHF
TGTGCCAGCAGTTTAACAGGGTCACCAATTCAGCCCCAGCATTTT
>TRBJ2-7|NA|TRBV2|many
CASSLPPRSTYEQYF
TGTGCCAGCAGTCTCCCCCCTAGATCCACCTACGAGCAGTACTTC
>TRBJ2-5|NA|TRBV5-6|NA
CASSPGQVCQYF
TGTGCCAGCAGCCCCGGGCAAGTGTGCCAGTACTTC
>TRBJ2-7|NA|TRBV6-1|many
CATLAASASSYEQYF
TGTGCCACCCTGGCGGCTAGCGCGAGCTCCTACGAGCAGTACTTC
>TRBJ2-7|NA|TRBV12-3/TRBV12-4|few
CASSPGQIGFHEQYF
TGTGCCAGCAGCCCCGGACAGATAGGGTTCCACGAGCAGTACTTC
>TRBJ2-1|TRBD2|TRBV20-1|NA
CCARALTSGRAEEQFF
TGCTGTGCTAGAGCTCTGACTAGCGGGAGGGCGGAGGAGCAGTTCTTC
>TRBJ2-7|TRBD2|TRBV12-3/TRBV12-4|many
CASSFPQGRGGEQYF
TGTGCCAGCAGTTTCCCCCAGGGGCGGGGGGGCGAGCAGTACTTC
>TRBJ2-1|NA|TRBV11-2|NA
CASSFGGGGWGAYNEQFF
TGTGCCAGCAGCTTTGGAGGAGGGGGTTGGGGAGCCTACAATGAGCAGTTCTTC
>TRBJ2-1|TRBD2|TRBV4-3|many
CASSPSKGLAGANEQFF
TGCGCCAGCAGCCCCTCTAAGGGGCTAGCGGGAGCGAATGAGCAGTTCTTC
>TRBJ2-6|NA|TRBV20-1|NA
CSAPMAGANVLTF
TGCAGTGCCCCGATGGCTGGGGCCAACGTCCTGACTTTC